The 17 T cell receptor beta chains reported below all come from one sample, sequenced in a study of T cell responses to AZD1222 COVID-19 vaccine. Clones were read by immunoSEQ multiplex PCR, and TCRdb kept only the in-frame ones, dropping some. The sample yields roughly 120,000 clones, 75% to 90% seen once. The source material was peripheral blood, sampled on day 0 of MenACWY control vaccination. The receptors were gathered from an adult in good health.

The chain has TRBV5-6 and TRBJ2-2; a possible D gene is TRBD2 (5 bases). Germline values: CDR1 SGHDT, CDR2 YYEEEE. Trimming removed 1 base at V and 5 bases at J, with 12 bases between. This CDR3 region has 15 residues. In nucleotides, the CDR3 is TGTGCCAGCAGCTTGCTACAGCGGCCGACCGGGGAGCTGTTTTTT. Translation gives CASSLLQRPTGELFF.

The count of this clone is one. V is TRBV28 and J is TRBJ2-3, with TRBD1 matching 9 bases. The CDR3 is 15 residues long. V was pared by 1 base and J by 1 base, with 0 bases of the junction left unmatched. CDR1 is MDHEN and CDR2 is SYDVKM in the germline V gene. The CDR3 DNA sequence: TGTGCCAGCAGTTTATACAGGGGGCGCACAGATACGCAGTATTTT. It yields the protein CASSLYRGRTDTQYF. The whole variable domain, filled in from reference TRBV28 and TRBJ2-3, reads DVKVTQSSRYLVKRTGEKVFLECVQDMDHENMFWYRQDPGLGLRLIYFSYDVKMKEKGDIPEGYSVSREKKERFSLILESASTNQTSMYLCASSLYRGRTDTQYFGPGTRLTVL.

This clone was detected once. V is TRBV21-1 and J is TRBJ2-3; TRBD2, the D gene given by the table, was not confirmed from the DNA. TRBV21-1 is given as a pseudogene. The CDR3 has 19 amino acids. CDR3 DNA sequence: TGTGCCAGCTCGGAGACCCTCTTTAACGGAGCCTCTAGCACAGATACGCAGTATTTT. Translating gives CASSETLFNGASSTDTQYF.

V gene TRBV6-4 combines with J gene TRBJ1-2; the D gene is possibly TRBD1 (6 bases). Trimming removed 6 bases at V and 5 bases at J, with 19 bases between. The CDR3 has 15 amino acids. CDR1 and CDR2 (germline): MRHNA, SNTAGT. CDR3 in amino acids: CASSPMAGAGYGYTF. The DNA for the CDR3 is TGTGCCAGCAGCCCTATGGCAGGGGCGGGGTATGGCTACACCTTC.

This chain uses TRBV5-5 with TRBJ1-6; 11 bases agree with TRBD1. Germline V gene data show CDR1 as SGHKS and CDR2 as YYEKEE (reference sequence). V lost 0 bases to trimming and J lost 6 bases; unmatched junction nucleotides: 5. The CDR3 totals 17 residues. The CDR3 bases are TGTGCCAGCAGCTTGGGCTGGGACAGGGGGGCTAATTCACCCCTCCACTTT. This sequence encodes CASSLGWDRGANSPLHF.

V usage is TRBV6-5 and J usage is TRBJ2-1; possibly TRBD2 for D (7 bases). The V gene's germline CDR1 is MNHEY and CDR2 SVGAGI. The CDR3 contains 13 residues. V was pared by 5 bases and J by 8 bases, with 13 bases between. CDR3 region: CASSTRGAYEQFF. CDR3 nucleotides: TGTGCCAGCAGTACCCGGGGGGCTTATGAGCAGTTCTTC.

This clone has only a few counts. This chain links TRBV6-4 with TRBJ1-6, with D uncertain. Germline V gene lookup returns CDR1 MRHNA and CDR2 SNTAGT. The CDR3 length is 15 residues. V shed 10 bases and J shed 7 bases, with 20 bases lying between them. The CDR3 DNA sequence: TGTGCCACCTCGCCGGGAATCGAATCAAATTCACCCCTCCACTTT. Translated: CATSPGIESNSPLHF.

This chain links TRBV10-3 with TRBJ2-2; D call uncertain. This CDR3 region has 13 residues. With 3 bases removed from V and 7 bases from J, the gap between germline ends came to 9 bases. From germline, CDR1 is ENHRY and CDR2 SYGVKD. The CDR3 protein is CAISEQSNGELFF. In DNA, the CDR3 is TGTGCCATCAGTGAACAGTCTAACGGGGAGCTGTTTTTT.

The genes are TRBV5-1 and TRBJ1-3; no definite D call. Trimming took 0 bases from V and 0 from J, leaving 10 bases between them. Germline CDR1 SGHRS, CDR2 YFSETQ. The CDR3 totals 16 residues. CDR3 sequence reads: CASSLGRTRSGNTIYF. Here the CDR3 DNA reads TGCGCCAGCAGCTTGGGGCGCACCCGCTCTGGAAACACCATATATTTT.

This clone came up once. CDR3 amino acids: CASSLVQNQPQHF. The CDR3 nucleotides read TGTGCCAGCAGTTTAGTACAGAATCAGCCCCAGCATTTT. The chain recombines TRBV28 with TRBJ1-5; D is unresolved. CDR3 length: 13 residues. Trimming shortened V by 2 bases and J by 4 bases, and 6 bases separated the two germline ends. Germline V gene data show CDR1 as MDHEN and CDR2 as SYDVKM.

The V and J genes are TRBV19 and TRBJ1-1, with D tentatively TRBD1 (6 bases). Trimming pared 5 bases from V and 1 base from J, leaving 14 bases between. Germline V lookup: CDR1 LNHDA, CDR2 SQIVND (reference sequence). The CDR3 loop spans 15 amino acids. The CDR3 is CASSDYRQANTEAFF. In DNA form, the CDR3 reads TGTGCCAGTAGTGATTATCGACAGGCGAACACTGAAGCTTTCTTT.

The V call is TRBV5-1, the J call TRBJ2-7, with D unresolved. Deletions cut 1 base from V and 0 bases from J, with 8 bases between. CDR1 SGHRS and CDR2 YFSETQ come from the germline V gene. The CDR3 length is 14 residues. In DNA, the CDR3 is TGCGCCAGCAGCTTGACAGCAAACTCCTACGAGCAGTACTTC. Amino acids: CASSLTANSYEQYF.

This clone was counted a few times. In nucleotides, the CDR3 is TGCAGTGCTAGTAAAAGGGGGGGACTAGCGGCCCAAGAGACCCAGTACTTC. Its protein product is CSASKRGGLAAQETQYF. V gene TRBV20-1 combines with J gene TRBJ2-5; 11 bases line up with TRBD2. This CDR3 has 17 amino acids. With V trimmed by 3 bases and J by 1 base, 10 bases remained unmatched. Germline V lookup: CDR1 DFQATT, CDR2 SNEGSKA (reference sequence).

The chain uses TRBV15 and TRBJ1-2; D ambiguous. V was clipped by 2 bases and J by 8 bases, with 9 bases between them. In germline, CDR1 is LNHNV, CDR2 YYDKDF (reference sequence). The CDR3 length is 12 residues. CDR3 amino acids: CATSRNKQGYTF. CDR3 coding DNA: TGTGCCACCAGCAGAAATAAACAGGGCTACACCTTC.

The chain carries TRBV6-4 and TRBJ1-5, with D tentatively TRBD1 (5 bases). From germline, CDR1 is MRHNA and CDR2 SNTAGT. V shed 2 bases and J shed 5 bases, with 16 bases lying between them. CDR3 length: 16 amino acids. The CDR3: CASSDLAGTNYQPQHF. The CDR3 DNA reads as TGTGCCAGCAGTGACCTCGCCGGGACGAACTATCAGCCCCAGCATTTT.

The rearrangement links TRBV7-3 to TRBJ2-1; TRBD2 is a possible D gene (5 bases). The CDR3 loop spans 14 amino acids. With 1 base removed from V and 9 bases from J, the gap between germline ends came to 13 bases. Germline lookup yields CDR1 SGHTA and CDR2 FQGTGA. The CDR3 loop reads CASSLMRVGSEQFF. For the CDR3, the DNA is TGTGCCAGCAGCTTAATGCGGGTCGGATCTGAGCAGTTCTTC.

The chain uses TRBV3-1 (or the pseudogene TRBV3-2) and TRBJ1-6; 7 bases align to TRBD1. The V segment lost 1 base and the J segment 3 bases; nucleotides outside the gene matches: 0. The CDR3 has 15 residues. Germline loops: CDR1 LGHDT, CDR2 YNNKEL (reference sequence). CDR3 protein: CASSQGDSYNSPLHF. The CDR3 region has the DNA TGTGCCAGCAGCCAAGGGGACAGCTATAATTCACCCCTCCACTTT.